This T cell receptor beta chain was retrieved from a study of cytomegalovirus exposure and HLA in healthy donors. TCRdb keeps only in-frame clones here, not all; method: immunoSEQ multiplex PCR. The table records approximately 150,000 clones, 85% to 90% of them present only once. Input material: PBMCs. This TCR derives from a woman between 18 and 29 years old in good health and CMV-seropositive.

CDR3: CASSSTVQETQYF. The CDR3 nucleotides read TGTGCCAGCAGCTCGACAGTTCAAGAGACCCAGTACTTC. This sequence joins TRBV7-3 and TRBJ2-5; TRBD1 is a possible D gene (5 bases). Germline CDR1 SGHTA, CDR2 FQGTGA. The CDR3 is made up of 13 amino acids. The ends were cut back, 4 bases at V and 2 bases at J, with 8 bases in the middle.